The rows below give T cell receptor beta chains drawn from one sample of a study of shared clonotypes between healthy human individuals. Generated by immunoSEQ multiplex PCR, the TCRdb table keeps only in-frame clones and is missing some. Of 2 million to 3 million clones listed, more than 85% are singletons. Sequences were obtained from naive CD4+ T cells from PBMCs. The source of these receptors is a man younger than 35 in good health. Some clones in this sample may be carry-over from other donors' samples. CDR3s include the opening cysteine and the closing phenylalanine or tryptophan. The D gene is left open where the match is weak. Part of the rows lack a size; the others show once, few, many or a class for expanded clones.

- | - | TRBJ2-1 | TRBV9 | TGTGCCAGCAGCGTAGTAACACCGGGGAATGAGCAGTTCTTC | CASSVVTPGNEQFF
- | TRBD1 | TRBJ1-4 | TRBV19 | TGTGCCAGTACCGCGTTACAGGGGGCGGAAAAACTGTTTTTT | CASTALQGAEKLFF
- | TRBD1 | TRBJ1-2 | TRBV28 | TGTGCCAGCAGGGATACAGGGGTCTATGGCTACACCTTC | CASRDTGVYGYTF
- | TRBD1 | TRBJ1-3 | TRBV27 | TGTGCCAGCAGTTTCGGGGCAGGGGGCACTGGAAACACCATATATTTT | CASSFGAGGTGNTIYF
once | - | TRBJ1-4 | TRBV7-2 | TGTGCCAGCAGCCTACAGGGTTTGGATAAACTGTTTTTT | CASSLQGLDKLFF
- | - | TRBJ2-7 | TRBV15 | TGTGCCACCAGCAGAGCGCAGACAGCCCCCTACGAGCAGTACTTC | CATSRAQTAPYEQYF
- | - | TRBJ2-7 | TRBV7-2 | TGTGCCAGCAGCTTCGGTGGGACGAGACAGTACGAGCAGTACTTC | CASSFGGTRQYEQYF
- | - | TRBJ1-3 | TRBV11-2 | TGTGCCAGCAGCTTAAGAAGCTTCCTCTCTGGAAACACCATATATTTT | CASSLRSFLSGNTIYF
- | - | TRBJ1-1 | TRBV19 | TGTGCCAGTAACCACCTGACCCGGGGAACTGAAGCTTTCTTT | CASNHLTRGTEAFF
- | - | TRBJ2-7 | TRBV7-2 | TGTGCCAGCAGCGCCACCATGGGCTACGAGCAGTACTTC | CASSATMGYEQYF
- | - | TRBJ2-7 | TRBV6-1 | TGTGCCAGCAGCCGCTACGAGCAGTACTTC | CASSRYEQYF
- | - | TRBJ2-7 | TRBV4-2 | TGTGCCAGCAGCCAAGATCGAGGACTAATCTACGAGCAGTACTTC | CASSQDRGLIYEQYF
- | TRBD2 | TRBJ2-1 | TRBV6-6 | TGTGCCAGCAGCCCACTAGCGGGAGTCCCCAATGAGCAGTTCTTC | CASSPLAGVPNEQFF
- | - | TRBJ2-7 | TRBV7-9 | TGTGCCAGCAGCTTCGGGGGGCTAGGATCCTACGAGCAGTACTTC | CASSFGGLGSYEQYF
- | - | TRBJ2-3 | TRBV6-5 | TGTGCCAGCAGGTACACCACAGCAGGAACAGATACGCAGTATTTT | CASRYTTAGTDTQYF
- | - | TRBJ1-2 | TRBV4-2 | TGTGCCAGCAGCCAAACCGGACAGTTTTATGGCTACACCTTC | CASSQTGQFYGYTF
- | TRBD2 | TRBJ2-7 | TRBV7-8 | TGTGCCAGCAGCCCTCTAGCGGGGACCTTGACCTACGAGCAGTACTTC | CASSPLAGTLTYEQYF
- | TRBD2 | TRBJ2-1 | TRBV11-2 | TGTGCCAGCAGCTCCAGGCCCGGAACGGGACTAGCGGGAGATGAGCAGTTCTTC | CASSSRPGTGLAGDEQFF
- | - | TRBJ2-2 | TRBV11-2 | TGTGCCAGCAGCTTAGGTCGGGGAGGCGGGGAGCTGTTTTTT | CASSLGRGGGELFF
- | TRBD2 | TRBJ2-2 | TRBV7-9 | TGTGCCAGCAGCTCTAGCGGGATGTACACCGGGGAGCTGTTTTTT | CASSSSGMYTGELFF
- | - | TRBJ2-3 | TRBV15 | TGTGCCACCAGCAGAGGTAGCGGAAACACAGATACGCAGTATTTT | CATSRGSGNTDTQYF
- | TRBD1 | TRBJ1-2 | TRBV6-6 | TGTGCCAGCAGTATGACAGGGGCTGGCTACACCTTC | CASSMTGAGYTF
- | - | TRBJ2-7 | TRBV29-1 | TGCAGCGTGGGCAGGGGGGCCTACGAGCAGTACTTC | CSVGRGAYEQYF
- | - | TRBJ2-6 | TRBV14 | TGTGCCAGCAGCCAAGAGGCGGCAGGCTTTCCTGGGGCCAACGTCCTGACTTTC | CASSQEAAGFPGANVLTF
- | - | TRBJ2-3 | TRBV11-3 | TGTGCCAGCAGCTTAGATCGGGCAGGAAGCACAGATACGCAGTATTTT | CASSLDRAGSTDTQYF
- | - | TRBJ1-3 | TRBV5-1 | TGCGCCAGCAGCTCAGACCCACTCTCTGGAAACACCATATATTTT | CASSSDPLSGNTIYF
- | TRBD1 | TRBJ2-1 | TRBV5-5 | TGTGCCAGCAGTTTGGACAGGGGAGGCTACAATGAGCAGTTCTTC | CASSLDRGGYNEQFF
few | TRBD1 | TRBJ1-5 | TRBV6-5 | TGTGCCAGCAGCAAGGGACAGTCTAAACAGCCCCAGCATTTT | CASSKGQSKQPQHF
- | TRBD2 | TRBJ2-1 | TRBV11-2 | TGTGCCAGCAGCTCCCTGACTAGCGGGAGCTTCAATGAGCAGTTCTTC | CASSSLTSGSFNEQFF
- | TRBD1 | TRBJ2-7 | TRBV7-6 | TGTGCCAGCAGCTTAGCGCTATGGACGGGACAGGGGCCCCACGAGCAGTACTTC | CASSLALWTGQGPHEQYF
- | - | TRBJ2-1 | TRBV15 | TGTGCCACCAGCAGAGATTCGCGACAGGTGGTGTTCTTC | CATSRDSRQVVFF
- | TRBD1 | TRBJ1-2 | TRBV28 | TGTGCCAGCAGTTTACGGACAGGGTTGGGATTAGGCTACACCTTC | CASSLRTGLGLGYTF
- | TRBD1 | TRBJ2-6 | TRBV7-8 | TGTGCCAGCAGCCCCCAGGCTGGGACAGGGGACCACGTAAGGGCCAACGTCCTGACTTTC | CASSPQAGTGDHVRANVLTF
- | - | TRBJ2-1 | TRBV5-1 | TGCGCCAGCAGCAGGCCGGACAATGAGCAGTTCTTC | CASSRPDNEQFF
once | TRBD1 | TRBJ2-7 | TRBV28 | TGTGCCAGCAGTTTAGGGACAGGGAGGTTCTACGAGCAGTACTTC | CASSLGTGRFYEQYF
- | - | TRBJ1-2 | TRBV28 | TGTGCCACGGAGGTTAACTATGGCTACACCTTC | CATEVNYGYTF
- | - | TRBJ1-5 | TRBV19 | TGTGCCAGTAGCCAACCTGGTCAGCTCGGCAATCAGCCCCAGCATTTT | CASSQPGQLGNQPQHF
- | - | TRBJ2-7 | TRBV7-2 | TGTGCCAGCAGCCTCGTGGTCGGGACTGACTACGAGCAGTACTTC | CASSLVVGTDYEQYF
- | - | TRBJ2-1 | TRBV4-1 | TGCGCCAGCAGCGAGACTAGGGGCGGGCAGTTCTTC | CASSETRGGQFF
- | - | TRBJ2-7 | TRBV18 | TGTGCCAGCTCAGGGGCCTACGAGCAGTACTTC | CASSGAYEQYF
- | - | TRBJ2-2 | TRBV5-1 | TGCGCCAGCAAGCGGGCCGAACTAGCGAACACCGGGGAGCTGTTTTTT | CASKRAELANTGELFF
- | - | TRBJ1-1 | TRBV9 | TGTGCCAGCAGCCCACCCCACAGTAGGCCCGAAGCTTTCTTT | CASSPPHSRPEAFF
- | TRBD1 | TRBJ2-3 | TRBV19 | TGTGCCAGTAGCCCGTGGACAGGGACGGGCACAGATACGCAGTATTTT | CASSPWTGTGTDTQYF
- | TRBD2 | TRBJ2-4 | TRBV28 | TGTGCCAGCAGTTCTCTAGCGGGACAAAGCAAAAACATTCAGTACTTC | CASSSLAGQSKNIQYF
- | TRBD1 | TRBJ2-2 | TRBV5-8 | TGTGCCAGCAGCTCGGGACAGACGAACACCGGGGAGCTGTTTTTT | CASSSGQTNTGELFF
- | TRBD1 | TRBJ2-5 | TRBV18 | TGTGCCAGCTCACCAGGACAGGCCCAAGAGACCCAGTACTTC | CASSPGQAQETQYF
- | TRBD1 | TRBJ2-5 | TRBV5-4 | TGTGCCAGCAAGGGGACAGATCAAGAGACCCAGTACTTC | CASKGTDQETQYF
- | - | TRBJ1-3 | TRBV28 | TGTGCCAGCAGTTTATTAACTGGGCAGGGAGAAAACACCATATATTTT | CASSLLTGQGENTIYF
- | TRBD1 | TRBJ1-5 | TRBV6-1 | TGTGCCAGCAGATCACAGGGGGGGAGCAATCAGCCCCAGCATTTT | CASRSQGGSNQPQHF
- | - | TRBJ2-7 | TRBV28 | TGTGCCAGCAGCTTCCCGGGACTTCTCGTGAGGGAGCAGTACTTC | CASSFPGLLVREQYF
few | - | TRBJ2-2 | TRBV28 | TGTGCCAGCAGTTTAGGCGGGAACACCGGGGAGCTGTTTTTT | CASSLGGNTGELFF